This T cell receptor beta chain was sequenced during a study of graft-versus-host responses after intestinal transplantation. For the study at large: Each of the recipients got a multivisceral, liver-intestinal, or isolated intestinal transplant. All of the recipients had induction that used anti-thymocyte globulin, then tacrolimus and steroids for 2 to 3 years.

In the case of this clone: Its matching antigen is unknown.

Only in-frame clones appear in the TCRdb table, and some are missing; sequencing was by immunoSEQ multiplex PCR. The sample lists around 69,000 clones, 90% seen once, with less than 5% in the top ten. Study conclusions and caveats: High graft-versus-host to host-versus-graft T cell clonal ratios marked allografts of patients with graft-donor macrochimerism. There were GvH clones found in recipient marrow, and some of them appeared first in ileum or blood.

The sequence came from a human donor who was the organ donor for an intestinal transplant. The sample in question was unstimulated CD8+ T cells sorted from spleen or lymph node cells, obtained before transplant.

The CDR3 DNA is TGCAGCGTTGAACCCTCCGGGACATCCAACAATGAGCAGTTCTTC. Residues: CSVEPSGTSNNEQFF. The rearrangement uses TRBV29-1 and TRBJ2-1; maybe TRBD1 (6 bases). The germline V gene encodes CDR1 SQVTM and CDR2 ANQGSEA. The CDR3 spans 15 residues. V lost 2 bases to trimming and J lost 5 bases, with 16 bases between them.